The 25 T cell receptor beta chains listed next were all sequenced from one sample in a study of identical twins. TCRdb ran MiXCR on the 5' RACE reads and lists one entry per CDR3 protein. The repertoire holds around 1.7 million distinct CDR3 sequences, around a third seen once, with approximately 0.25% in the top ten. The specimen was cord blood. Receptors were obtained from a newborn girl in good health.

This chain links TRBV5-1 with TRBJ1-1, with D possibly being TRBD1 (5 bases). CDR3 size: 14 residues. Trimming took off 2 bases at V and 7 bases at J, with 15 bases between the two ends. Germline V lookup: CDR1 SGHRS, CDR2 YFSETQ. CDR3 protein: CASSLGRAGIEAFF. In DNA, the CDR3 is TGCGCCAGCAGCTTAGGCAGGGCGGGGATTGAAGCTTTCTTT.

Many counts were recorded for this clonotype. The chain joins TRBV5-1 to TRBJ2-4; D gene uncertain. The J call may be in error: the DNA end matches TRBJ2-7 better. This CDR3 contains 12 residues. Per the germline V gene, CDR1 is SGHRS and CDR2 is YFSETQ. CDR3 DNA sequence: TGCGCCAGCAGCTTAGTAGGGATCGAGCAGTACTTC. Its protein product is CASSLVGIEQYF.

This clonotype was picked up many times. The rearrangement joins TRBV27 to TRBJ2-4; tentatively, D is TRBD2 (5 bases). V lost 3 bases and J 5 bases, leaving 20 bases between the germline ends. CDR1 and CDR2 from the germline V gene are MNHEY and SMNVEV (reference sequence). This CDR3 is 17 amino acids long. The CDR3, as DNA: TGTGCCAGCAGTTTTCGGCTCGGCGACCTAGCAGAAAACATTCAGTACTTC. It encodes CASSFRLGDLAENIQYF.

The chain combines TRBV2 with TRBJ1-2; D is perhaps TRBD1 (5 bases). CDR3 length: 14 amino acids. Trimming took off 6 bases at V and 8 bases at J, with 19 bases between the two ends. Germline V gene data show CDR1 as SNHLY and CDR2 as FYNNEI. The CDR3 spells CASSAYSGTGGYTF. As DNA, the CDR3 is TGTGCCAGCAGCGCCTACTCGGGGACTGGCGGCTACACCTTC.

This clonotype was recorded a few times. The chain employs TRBV5-1 and TRBJ1-2, with a tentative D call TRBD1 (5 bases). CDR3 length: 13 amino acids. V lost 3 bases and J 9 bases, leaving 15 bases between the germline ends. Germline V CDR1 and CDR2: SGHRS, YFSETQ. CDR3 sequence (DNA): TGCGCCAGCAGCTCCCAGACAGTAGGAAGCTACACCTTC. Translating it yields CASSSQTVGSYTF.

V and J are TRBV12-3 or TRBV12-4 and TRBJ1-5; D gene uncertain. V lost 2 bases to trimming and J lost 3 bases, with 11 bases between them. The CDR3 totals 15 residues. CDR3 loop: CASSLKRQTNQPQHF. The CDR3 coding sequence is TGTGCCAGCAGTTTAAAACGGCAGACCAATCAGCCCCAGCATTTT.

The sample holds a few counts of this clonotype. V is TRBV6-6 and J is TRBJ2-7; 9 nucleotides line up with TRBD2. This CDR3 is 13 amino acids long. Trimming cost V 7 bases and J 3 bases; bases outside gene matches: 4. The V gene's germline CDR1 is MNHNY and CDR2 SVGAGI (reference sequence). CDR3 sequence reads: CASNPAGGYEQYF. As DNA, the CDR3 is TGTGCCAGCAACCCAGCGGGAGGCTACGAGCAGTACTTC.

The chain links TRBV12-3 or TRBV12-4 to TRBJ2-6; D might be TRBD1 (5 bases). V lost 4 bases to trimming and J lost 0 bases, with 10 bases between them. The CDR3 has 16 amino acids. CDR3 in amino acids: CASSSLQGSGANVLTF. The CDR3 nucleotides are TGTGCCAGCAGTTCACTGCAGGGCTCTGGGGCCAACGTCCTGACTTTC.

This clonotype was seen a handful of times. The chain recombines TRBV20-1 with TRBJ2-7; 8 nucleotides match TRBD1. The CDR3 totals 13 residues. J was trimmed by 4 bases and V by 3 bases; bases with no gene match: 5. Germline V gene lookup returns CDR1 DFQATT and CDR2 SNEGSKA (reference sequence). The CDR3 DNA reads TGCAGTGCTAGGGCCAGGGGGCGTTACGAGCAGTACTTC. Amino acids: CSARARGRYEQYF.

This clonotype has a handful of counts. This chain connects TRBV6-5 to TRBJ2-5; no definite D call. The CDR3 totals 14 residues. Trimming took off 1 base at V and 2 bases at J, with 8 bases between the two ends. CDR1 is MNHEY and CDR2 is SVGAGI in the germline V gene. In nucleotides, the CDR3 is TGTGCCAGCAGTTACTATCTGGGTCAAGAGACCCAGTACTTC. Its translation: CASSYYLGQETQYF.

The CDR3 is CSAKPGSPPDTQYF. CDR3 DNA: TGCAGTGCTAAACCGGGATCTCCCCCGGATACGCAGTATTTT. The rearrangement joins TRBV20-1 to TRBJ2-3; D is perhaps TRBD2 (5 bases). V was trimmed by 4 bases and J by 6 bases, leaving 17 bases between them. Per the germline V gene, CDR1 is DFQATT and CDR2 is SNEGSKA (reference sequence). The CDR3 loop spans 14 amino acids.

This clonotype showed up just a few times. The chain couples TRBV27 to TRBJ1-2; a possible D gene is TRBD1 (5 bases). V lost 3 bases and J lost 6, with 14 bases in between. Germline V gene lookup returns CDR1 MNHEY and CDR2 SMNVEV (reference sequence). The CDR3 covers 14 residues. As DNA, the CDR3 is TGTGCCAGCAGTTTTCAGCAGGGACGGGATGGCTACACCTTC. Its translation is CASSFQQGRDGYTF.

This clonotype showed up just a few times. The chain links TRBV7-2 to TRBJ1-1; D is ambiguous. CDR1 and CDR2 from the germline V gene are SGHTA and FQGNSA. V was pared by 5 bases and J by 5 bases, with 15 bases between. The CDR3 is 14 residues long. This CDR3 reads CASSPQAYRTEAFF. The CDR3 DNA reads TGTGCCAGCAGCCCCCAGGCCTATCGGACTGAAGCTTTCTTT. Combining the CDR3 with reference TRBV7-2 and TRBJ1-1 gives the whole variable domain GAGVSQSPSNKVTEKGKDVELRCDPISGHTALYWYRQSLGQGLEFLIYFQGNSAPDKSGLPSDRFSAERTGGSVSTLTIQRTQQEDSAVYLCASSPQAYRTEAFFGQGTRLTVV.

This clonotype was seen many times. This chain links TRBV12-5 with TRBJ2-1, with TRBD2 matching 8 bases. The CDR3 loop spans 16 amino acids. Germline V gene lookup returns CDR1 LGHNT and CDR2 FRNRAP. Trimming removed 0 bases from V and 6 bases from J; junction bases left unmatched: 7. The CDR3 is CASGLVLSGSGNEQFF. Written as DNA, the CDR3 is TGTGCTAGTGGTTTGGTGCTAAGCGGGAGCGGCAATGAGCAGTTCTTC. The full variable domain, its missing parts supplied by reference TRBV12-5 and TRBJ2-1, is DARVTQTPRHKVTEMGQEVTMRCQPILGHNTVFWYRQTMMQGLELLAYFRNRAPLDDSGMPKDRFSAEMPDATLATLKIQPSEPRDSAVYFCASGLVLSGSGNEQFFGPGTRLTVL.

The gene calls are TRBV7-8 and TRBJ2-7; TRBD1 might be the D (5 bases). Germline assignment: CDR1 SGHVS and CDR2 FQNEAQ. The CDR3 contains 15 residues. Trimming left V 5 bases short and J 0 bases short, with 14 bases between. The CDR3 reads CASSPRQKISYEQYF. CDR3 sequence (DNA): TGTGCCAGCAGCCCACGACAGAAGATCTCCTACGAGCAGTACTTC.

The chain is built from TRBV7-2 and TRBJ2-7; no firm D call. The CDR3 length is 14 residues. Germline assignment: CDR1 SGHTA and CDR2 FQGNSA. V lost 5 bases, J lost 3 bases, and 14 bases lay in between. The CDR3: CASSPSQSSYEQYF. The CDR3, as DNA: TGTGCCAGCAGCCCCTCACAATCTAGCTACGAGCAGTACTTC. Using reference TRBV7-2 and TRBJ2-7 for the parts outside the CDR3, the full variable domain is GAGVSQSPSNKVTEKGKDVELRCDPISGHTALYWYRQSLGQGLEFLIYFQGNSAPDKSGLPSDRFSAERTGGSVSTLTIQRTQQEDSAVYLCASSPSQSSYEQYFGPGTRLTVT.

The gene calls are TRBV20-1 and TRBJ2-7; no definite D call. CDR1 is DFQATT and CDR2 is SNEGSKA in the germline V gene (reference sequence). The ends were cut back, 0 bases at V and 0 bases at J, with 12 bases in the middle. This CDR3 region has 15 residues. The CDR3 DNA sequence: TGCAGTGCTAGAGATCGGGCAGGAAGCTCCTACGAGCAGTACTTC. This sequence encodes CSARDRAGSSYEQYF.

The chain recombines TRBV9 with TRBJ2-3; a possible D gene is TRBD1 (5 bases). CDR1 and CDR2 from the germline V gene are SGDLS and YYNGEE. This CDR3 has 12 residues. V lost 3 bases and J 10 bases, leaving 12 bases between the germline ends. DNA for the CDR3: TGTGCCAGCAGCGGCCAGGGTCGGGCGCAGTATTTT. Translation gives CASSGQGRAQYF.

J is TRBJ2-7 and V is TRBV5-1; D not certain. Per the germline V gene, CDR1 is SGHRS and CDR2 is YFSETQ. The CDR3 totals 16 residues. Deletions cut 0 bases from V and 3 bases from J, with 16 bases between. The CDR3 loop reads CASSLAETNLFYEQYF. CDR3 DNA: TGCGCCAGCAGCTTGGCCGAGACAAATCTTTTCTACGAGCAGTACTTC.

Only a few counts were recorded for this clonotype. The rearrangement joins TRBV20-1 to TRBJ2-1; 13 bases are shared with TRBD2. J gave up 5 bases and V 7 bases, and 5 bases lay outside the gene matches. This CDR3 is 14 amino acids long. The germline CDR1 and CDR2 sequences are DFQATT and SNEGSKA (reference sequence). CDR3 protein: CSVPTSGRDNEQFF. DNA of the CDR3: TGCAGTGTCCCAACTAGCGGGAGGGACAATGAGCAGTTCTTC.

The chain has TRBV12-3 or TRBV12-4 and TRBJ2-1; a possible D gene is TRBD1 (6 bases). V lost 4 bases and J lost 9, with 19 bases in between. This CDR3 spans 15 amino acids. The CDR3: CASSSSTGRKGEQFF. CDR3 DNA sequence: TGTGCCAGCAGTTCTTCTACAGGGAGAAAGGGTGAGCAGTTCTTC.

This clonotype turned up a few times. The chain couples TRBV4-2 to TRBJ1-4; TRBD1 agrees at 8 bases. The V gene's germline CDR1 is LGHNA and CDR2 YNFKEQ. The V and J ends lost 5 bases and 7 bases, in that order; junction bases with no gene match: 6. The CDR3 has 14 amino acids. CDR3 sequence reads: CASSVDRDTEKLFF. The DNA of the CDR3 is TGTGCCAGCAGCGTGGACAGGGATACTGAAAAACTGTTTTTT.

This clonotype was observed at least ten times. This chain links TRBV7-9 with TRBJ2-4; maybe TRBD1 (6 bases). The CDR3 totals 13 residues. Looked up from germline, CDR1 is SEHNR and CDR2 is FQNEAQ (reference sequence). V gave up 5 bases and J gave up 9 bases, with 14 bases separating them. CDR3 coding DNA: TGTGCCAGCAGCCATAAACAGGGCAGCATTCAGTACTTC. Protein sequence: CASSHKQGSIQYF.

The chain is built from TRBV4-2 and TRBJ2-1, with TRBD2 identical over 9 bases. The junction had 3 bases not matched to a gene; V was cut back by 1 base and J by 5 bases. CDR1 and CDR2 from the germline V gene are LGHNA and YNFKEQ. This CDR3 region has 15 residues. The CDR3 DNA is TGTGCCAGCAGCCAAGCTAGCGGGAAGGACAATGAGCAGTTCTTC. Translation: CASSQASGKDNEQFF.

This clonotype came up many times. This rearrangement joins TRBV4-1 to TRBJ2-1, with 10 bases lining up with TRBD2. The V segment lost 2 bases and the J segment 0 bases; nucleotides outside the gene matches: 4. CDR3 length: 17 amino acids. CDR1 MGHRA and CDR2 YSYEKL come from the germline V gene. This CDR3 is CASSQSSGRSSYNEQFF. DNA for the CDR3: TGCGCCAGCAGCCAAAGTAGCGGGAGGAGCTCCTACAATGAGCAGTTCTTC.